The T cell receptor beta chain under discussion was sequenced for a study of blood T cell repertoires in COVID-19. Trimming at V came to 5 bases and at J to 5 bases, leaving 6 bases not matched to a gene. Per the germline V gene, CDR1 is MDHEN and CDR2 is SYDVKM. CDR3 length equals 16 residues. TCRdb's table, derived via immunoSEQ multiplex PCR, lists solely in-frame clones and lacks some. This table has tens of thousands of clones, 80% to 90% appearing once. The rearrangement uses TRBV28 and TRBJ2-3, with 14 bases identical to TRBD2. The source is a woman aged 55 to 70 with COVID-19, enrolled during active disease. Specimen: peripheral blood. The CDR3 nucleotides are TGTGCCAGCAGTCCCGGGACTAGCGGGAGTAGAGATACGCAGTATTTT. This codes for CASSPGTSGSRDTQYF.